This T cell receptor beta chain was sequenced in a study of spatial heterogeneity in lung cancer. A few counts support this clonotype. The CDR3 has 15 residues. Germline V gene lookup returns CDR1 SGHAT and CDR2 FQNNGV. Trimming took 0 bases from V and 2 from J, leaving 11 bases between them. Every cDNA TCR molecule received its own unique molecular identifier. TCRdb processed the 5' RACE reads anew with MiXCR; each CDR3 protein has one entry. The sample lists tens of thousands of distinct CDR3 sequences, roughly 7.4% occurring once. The time point here: sample taken at primary tumor resection. Without sorting, whole RNA was sequenced from tumor, nontumor lung or frozen PBMC. The donor population consisted of about 75 patients with untreated, early-stage non-small cell lung cancer.

This specimen was PBMCs, taken at surgery. J is TRBJ2-7 and V is TRBV11-2; D is perhaps TRBD1 (5 bases). This receptor was identified in a male donor with early-stage non-small cell lung cancer. CDR3 sequence reads: CASSLDRAPPYEQYF. In DNA, the CDR3 is TGTGCCAGCAGCTTAGACAGGGCTCCTCCCTACGAGCAGTACTTC. The full variable domain, completed using reference TRBV11-2 and TRBJ2-7, is EAGVAQSPRYKIIEKRQSVAFWCNPISGHATLYWYQQILGQGPKLLIQFQNNGVVDDSQLPKDRFSAERLKGVDSTLKIQPAKLEDSAVYLCASSLDRAPPYEQYFGPGTRLTVT.